The entry that follows covers one TCR beta chain sequence. The antigen is unknown. Time point meaning: week 35, safety follow-up. Alongside topical imiquimod, each dose of vaccine comprised 300 ug of mutant IDH1 20-mer peptide. The source of the sample is a study of a mutant IDH1 vaccine in newly diagnosed glioma. Study details: The earlier regimen, radiotherapy, temozolomide, or both, was most often both. Study findings and constraints: Patients mounted vaccine-induced immune responses in about 93% of cases.

Method: immunoSEQ multiplex PCR; TCRdb's copy keeps in-frame clones and lacks some. The sample consists of about 42,000 clones, roughly 83% of them appearing once. The CDR3 is made up of 18 amino acids. V is TRBV21-1 and J is TRBJ1-5; whether TRBD1, the table's D call, matches the DNA was not checked. TRBV21-1 is a recognized pseudogene. The sequencing here drew on PBMCs, taken from a glioma patient whose treatment included an IDH1 peptide vaccine. This receptor was taken from a woman in her fifties or sixties with glioma. The CDR3 coding sequence is TGTGCCAGCAGCAGACAAGGGGGCAGCCTCTATAGCAATCAGCCCCAGCATTTT. This gives the protein CASSRQGGSLYSNQPQHF.